This T cell receptor (beta chain) emerged from a study of Tregs in tolerant kidney transplant recipients. Study overall: A 3-day belatacept mixed lymphocyte reaction, sometimes plus 5-day graft donor restimulation, preceded CD4+CD25+CD127- sorting. Antibodies separated recipient from donor cells.

Whole-study results and caveats: The most relevant donor-specific Treg TCRbeta repertoire apparently came from expansion with activated donor B cells. Validation in larger populations is needed because few patients were studied.

Only in-frame clones appear in the TCRdb table, and some are missing; sequencing was by immunoSEQ multiplex PCR. Of approximately 3,000 clones listed, around 43% are singletons. On this clone: Its cognate antigen is unknown.

The material sequenced was Tregs from blood cultured with allogeneic cells. This receptor was identified in a human donor in good health.

CDR3 region: CASSQGEQFF. The CDR3, as DNA: TGTGCCAGCAGTCAGGGTGAGCAGTTCTTC. The V call is TRBV2, the J call TRBJ2-1; D possibly corresponds to TRBD1 (5 bases). V was pared by 5 bases and J by 9 bases, with 5 bases between. Germline CDR1 is SNHLY and CDR2 is FYNNEI. CDR3 length equals 10 residues.